This record concerns one T cell receptor beta chain sequence. This clone was seen repeatedly, ten times or more. Its antigen remains undetermined. No quality values exist for individual bases; no much larger clone is one base distant. These data belong to a study of metastatic and nonmetastatic thyroid tumors (dated by TCRdb to the early 2020s). Concerning the study at large: For patients with malignant and with benign thyroid disease, the researchers compared repertoires between peripheral blood samples and tumor or nodule tissue samples. On the study overall, not on this receptor specifically: In both blood and tumor samples, malignant tumors were reported to have significantly higher TCR beta diversity than benign nodules.

No patient had received any treatment before thyroid surgery. Using T-cell receptor beta sequencing, the study looked back at clinical samples from patients collected from about 2011 to 2018. Here V drops 1 base and J drops 6 bases, and the junction holds 8 bases not matched to any gene. From a lookup of the germline V gene, CDR1 and CDR2 are SGDLS and YYNGEE. The CDR3 measures 15 amino acids from cysteine to phenylalanine. Of the read, only the CDR3 DNA is kept; its 45 bases are in frame from base 1. Libraries were constructed by PCR. TCRdb lists the instrument as Illumina HiSeq 4000. High-throughput sequencing was used to profile the TCR beta-chain CDR3 region of each patient. As for the original processing: A classifier to discriminate distant-metastatic papillary thyroid cancer patients was built from CDR3 differences across clinicopathological groups. The Shannon index was used to assess repertoire diversity, and the Morisita-Horn index was used to assess tumor-blood repertoire similarity. TCRdb ran its own pipeline on the public reads, namely fastp trimming at Q25 and MiXCR clone calling, and kept in-frame beta chains. These V and J calls derive from TCRdb rather than the authors' analysis. The sample table contains more than 20,000 clones; only one count was recorded for around 12% of them. The ten largest make up approximately 24% of the sample.

The rearrangement joined TRBV9 to TRBJ2-7; TRBD1 aligns with 9 central bases. Sequencing was performed on blood. The sequence was obtained from a female donor with papillary thyroid cancer or a benign thyroid nodule (not recorded which). Some clones in this sample may be carry-over from other donors' samples. The CDR3 sequence is CASSVRTGGRAEQYF. The nucleotides are TGTGCCAGCAGCGTACGAACAGGGGGCCGGGCCGAGCAGTACTTC.